This T cell receptor beta chain emerged from a study of T cells after yellow fever vaccination. Study-wide findings and caveats: Relatively few clonotypes were ones that appeared in both CD4 and CD8 compartments. Contamination of FACS-sorted repertoires by abundant clonotypes from the bulk population could occur. Once the booster was given, most primary-vaccination clones reappeared, at about 96% for CD4 and roughly 85% for CD8.

It was through 5'RACE template switching that TCR cDNA was made, with a universal primer site and UMIs added. Using its own MiXCR run on the 5' RACE reads, TCRdb lists one record per CDR3 protein. The sample lists under 400,000 distinct CDR3 sequences, around a tenth occurring once. To note about this clonotype: The target antigen is unknown.

This TCR derives from a man aged 18-30 years who received the YFV17D yellow fever vaccine. Sequenced material: PBMCs, taken on the day of the first yellow fever vaccination.

CDR3 sequence: CASSSLTSGGYNEQFF. The CDR3 DNA follows: TGTGCCAGCAGTTCCTTGACTAGCGGGGGATACAATGAGCAGTTCTTC. J is TRBJ2-1 and V is TRBV12-3 or TRBV12-4; TRBD2 agrees at 12 bases. J was trimmed by 4 bases and V by 4 bases; bases with no gene match: 5. The CDR3 loop spans 16 amino acids.